The clone carrying this T cell receptor beta chain was recorded only once. Data came from immunoSEQ multiplex PCR; TCRdb stores just in-frame clones and leaves some out. The table records roughly 380,000 clones, more than 75% of them present only once. The data originate from a study of blood T cell repertoires in COVID-19. At the level of the study: Acute-phase and convalescent COVID-19 samples originated in the United States, Italy and Spain.

The CDR3 sequence is 16 residues long. V lost 3 bases and J 2 bases, leaving 13 bases between the germline ends. In germline, CDR1 is SNHLY, CDR2 FYNNEI. The TCR was taken from a woman aged 25-40 years who had recovered from COVID-19. Sequenced: PBMCs or T cells enriched from blood (not recorded which). J is TRBJ2-2 and V is TRBV2; D remains unclear. For the CDR3, the DNA is TGTGCCAGCAGTGATTCCAGGATCTCTAACACCGGGGAGCTGTTTTTT. Residues: CASSDSRISNTGELFF.